This T cell receptor beta chain was sequenced for a study of CD8+CD57+ T cells in acquired aplastic anemia. Study-level background: Isolated CD4+ and CD8+ cells, once sorted, yielded DNA averaging roughly 3.2 ug.

TCR beta VDJ combinations and CDR3 sequences were profiled from genomic DNA. TCRdb analysed the reads with MiXCR anew, one entry per CDR3 protein. The sample has 250,000 to 300,000 distinct CDR3 sequences, approximately 58% seen once. V dropped 5 bases and J dropped 4; count of bases not matched to a gene: 8. This CDR3 contains 15 residues. Germline CDR1 and CDR2: SGHVS and FNYEAQ. Study-wide results and limits: Researchers report that twenty-nine CD8+ CDR3 sequences appeared in both patients and controls.

Patients who underwent sequencing had shown CD8+CD57+ cell expansion by flow cytometry. Each patient carried a diagnosis of severe acquired aplastic anemia. This clonotype was seen more than once but under ten times. Its antigen is as yet unknown. The rearrangement joins TRBV7-6 to TRBJ2-7, with 10 bases lining up with TRBD1. The source material was sorted CD4+, CD8+, or CD8+CD57+ T cells (not recorded which) from PBMCs. The source is a human donor with aplastic anemia. CDR3 bases: TGTGCCAGCAGCCCGGACGCGGGACAGGGGTACGAGCAGTACTTC. It encodes CASSPDAGQGYEQYF.